These T cell receptor beta chains were read from a single sample in a study of blood T cell repertoires in COVID-19. The repertoire was sequenced with immunoSEQ multiplex PCR; TCRdb's copy has only in-frame clones and lacks some. The sample includes 120,000 to 150,000 clones, about 82% of them seen just once. The sample was peripheral blood. The receptors were gathered from a woman aged 40 to 50 with active or convalescent COVID-19. The CDR3 runs from the conserved cysteine through the conserved F or W. Fields, in order: CDR3 DNA, CDR3 protein, clone size, D gene, J gene, V gene. A D gene is named only where the DNA matches it firmly. Only some rows state a clone size, as once, few, many or a class for expanded clones.

DNA: TGCAGTGCTAGAGATCGGGAGACCCAGTACTTC
CDR3: CSARDRETQYF
size: .
D: .
J: TRBJ2-5
V: TRBV20-1

DNA: TGCAGTGCTAGTCGATCGGACAGGGGATTAGACAATCAGCCCCAGCATTTT
CDR3: CSASRSDRGLDNQPQHF
size: .
D: TRBD1
J: TRBJ1-5
V: TRBV20-1

DNA: TGTGCCAGCAGTCTCTCGACAGGGGGTGCGGAAAAACTGTTTTTT
CDR3: CASSLSTGGAEKLFF
size: .
D: TRBD1
J: TRBJ1-4
V: TRBV28

DNA: TGTGCCAGCTCACCAACTTACGTAAACACTGAAGCTTTCTTT
CDR3: CASSPTYVNTEAFF
size: .
D: .
J: TRBJ1-1
V: TRBV18

DNA: TGTGCCAGCAGCCACCCGTGGACTAGCCGAAATTACAATGAGCAGTTCTTC
CDR3: CASSHPWTSRNYNEQFF
size: .
D: TRBD2
J: TRBJ2-1
V: TRBV3-1/TRBV3-2

DNA: TGTGCCAGTAGTCCAGGGGACAGGGGGCTTGGAAACACCATATATTTT
CDR3: CASSPGDRGLGNTIYF
size: .
D: TRBD1
J: TRBJ1-3
V: TRBV19

DNA: TGTGCCAGTAGTCCGTACAGCGGAACTGAAGCTTTCTTT
CDR3: CASSPYSGTEAFF
size: .
D: .
J: TRBJ1-1
V: TRBV19

DNA: TGTGCCAGCGAAGGACAGTTGGGTGGCTACACCTTC
CDR3: CASEGQLGGYTF
size: .
D: .
J: TRBJ1-2
V: TRBV11-2

DNA: TGTGCCAGCAGCCAAGATAGAACCGGAGGCACTGAAGCTTTCTTT
CDR3: CASSQDRTGGTEAFF
size: .
D: .
J: TRBJ1-1
V: TRBV14

DNA: TGTGCCAGCAGCCATCCCCCGGGGGGCCGGGTACCCCTCCACTTT
CDR3: CASSHPPGGRVPLHF
size: .
D: .
J: TRBJ1-6
V: TRBV3-1/TRBV3-2

DNA: TGTGCCAGCAGTCCACGGACAGGGGCGAGCGACACTGAAGCTTTCTTT
CDR3: CASSPRTGASDTEAFF
size: .
D: TRBD1
J: TRBJ1-1
V: TRBV28

DNA: TGTGCCAGCAGCCTTACGGGGGGTGTGGCCAAAAACATTCAGTACTTC
CDR3: CASSLTGGVAKNIQYF
size: .
D: TRBD2
J: TRBJ2-4
V: TRBV6-6

DNA: TGCGCCAGCAGCTTGGCCCCCGCGAACACCATATATTTT
CDR3: CASSLAPANTIYF
size: few
D: .
J: TRBJ1-3
V: TRBV5-1

DNA: TGTGCCAGTAGTATGGCACCCCGCGCAGGGATCAGTGATTCACCCCTCCACTTT
CDR3: CASSMAPRAGISDSPLHF
size: .
D: .
J: TRBJ1-6
V: TRBV19

DNA: TGTGCCAGCAGTGACGGGGACAGGGGTGAAGCTTTCTTT
CDR3: CASSDGDRGEAFF
size: .
D: TRBD1
J: TRBJ1-1
V: TRBV6-4

DNA: TGTGCCTGGAGGCCCACCAGGGGCGCCTATGGCTACACCTTC
CDR3: CAWRPTRGAYGYTF
size: .
D: .
J: TRBJ1-2
V: TRBV30

DNA: TGTGCCAGCAGTGCGACAGTTAACTATGGCTACACCTTC
CDR3: CASSATVNYGYTF
size: .
D: .
J: TRBJ1-2
V: TRBV6-4

DNA: TGTGCCTGGAGTGCTAGACAGGGGGGCCGTTATAGCAATCAGCCCCAGCATTTT
CDR3: CAWSARQGGRYSNQPQHF
size: .
D: TRBD1
J: TRBJ1-5
V: TRBV30

DNA: TGTGCCACCACCCGACAGGGGACTGAAGCTTTCTTT
CDR3: CATTRQGTEAFF
size: .
D: TRBD1
J: TRBJ1-1
V: TRBV15

DNA: TGCGCCAGCAGCCAAGGGGGACAGGGGATCTATGGCTACACCTTC
CDR3: CASSQGGQGIYGYTF
size: .
D: TRBD1
J: TRBJ1-2
V: TRBV4-1

DNA: TGCGCCAGCAGCCGCACACAAGCCGAGGATCAGCCCCAGCATTTT
CDR3: CASSRTQAEDQPQHF
size: .
D: .
J: TRBJ1-5
V: TRBV4-1

DNA: TGTGCCAGCAGCCTCCCGTCCAACACTGAAGCTTTCTTT
CDR3: CASSLPSNTEAFF
size: once
D: .
J: TRBJ1-1
V: TRBV6-5

DNA: TGTGCCAGTAGTATAAAGGGTTGGGATAGCGGGACCGTCTACGAGCAGTACTTC
CDR3: CASSIKGWDSGTVYEQYF
size: .
D: TRBD2
J: TRBJ2-7
V: TRBV19

DNA: TGCGCCAGCAGCCCACAGGGAGCTGGAAACACCATATATTTT
CDR3: CASSPQGAGNTIYF
size: .
D: .
J: TRBJ1-3
V: TRBV5-1

DNA: TGTGCCAGCACCCGGGACAGACAAGAGACCCAGTACTTC
CDR3: CASTRDRQETQYF
size: .
D: TRBD1
J: TRBJ2-5
V: TRBV2

DNA: TGTGCCAGCAGCCCCGGGGGGTCCCGTCAGCCCCAGCATTTT
CDR3: CASSPGGSRQPQHF
size: .
D: .
J: TRBJ1-5
V: TRBV28

DNA: TGTGCCACCAGCAGAGGTCCCGGGACTGGAACTAAGCTCGGCACAGATACGCAGTATTTT
CDR3: CATSRGPGTGTKLGTDTQYF
size: .
D: .
J: TRBJ2-3
V: TRBV15

DNA: TGTGCCAGCAGTTTCTCCCCCGGGGAGCTGTTTTTT
CDR3: CASSFSPGELFF
size: .
D: .
J: TRBJ2-2
V: TRBV27

DNA: TGTGCCAGCAGCGCCCGGGACAGGGGGCGGCAGCCCCAGCATTTT
CDR3: CASSARDRGRQPQHF
size: .
D: TRBD1
J: TRBJ1-5
V: TRBV7-8

DNA: TGTGCCAGCAGCTTAGGGGTTGGGGGACAGGGGGCGCGTGGCTACACCTTC
CDR3: CASSLGVGGQGARGYTF
size: .
D: TRBD1
J: TRBJ1-2
V: TRBV7-2

DNA: TGTGCCAGTTCAAGGCGGGCGGTGTCGCTGGGCAGCACTAACTATGGCTACACCTTC
CDR3: CASSRRAVSLGSTNYGYTF
size: .
D: .
J: TRBJ1-2
V: TRBV19

DNA: TGTGCCAGCACCTTAGGGGAGCTCTATGGCTACACCTTC
CDR3: CASTLGELYGYTF
size: .
D: .
J: TRBJ1-2
V: TRBV7-9

DNA: TGTGCCAGCTCACCTAGGGGCCAGTCTGAAGCTTTCTTT
CDR3: CASSPRGQSEAFF
size: .
D: .
J: TRBJ1-1
V: TRBV18

DNA: TGCAGCGTTGAGGCTGCAACAGGGAATGGCTACACCTTC
CDR3: CSVEAATGNGYTF
size: .
D: .
J: TRBJ1-2
V: TRBV29-1

DNA: TGTGCCAGTAGTATCGTATCACGGGGAACTGAAGCTTTCTTT
CDR3: CASSIVSRGTEAFF
size: once
D: .
J: TRBJ1-1
V: TRBV19

DNA: TGTGCCAGCAGCTTACGTGGGGGGGCAGTCAATGAGCAGTTCTTC
CDR3: CASSLRGGAVNEQFF
size: .
D: .
J: TRBJ2-1
V: TRBV7-6

DNA: TGTGCCAGCAGCTTGGGCACAGGGTGGATCTATGGCTACACCTTC
CDR3: CASSLGTGWIYGYTF
size: .
D: .
J: TRBJ1-2
V: TRBV5-6

DNA: TGCAGTGCTAGTGACCCAAGGACAGCGAACACTGAAGCTTTCTTT
CDR3: CSASDPRTANTEAFF
size: .
D: .
J: TRBJ1-1
V: TRBV20-1

DNA: TGTGCCAGCAACCTAAGGCAGGGTGGGGAAAAACTGTTTTTT
CDR3: CASNLRQGGEKLFF
size: .
D: .
J: TRBJ1-4
V: TRBV6-5

DNA: TGTGCCAGCAGTTTATTTCACAGGGAACCACGAAGGGTCGCCGGGGAGCTGTTTTTT
CDR3: CASSLFHREPRRVAGELFF
size: .
D: .
J: TRBJ2-2
V: TRBV28